The 20 T cell receptor beta chains below come from one sample, sequenced in a study of CD8 T cells in Susac syndrome. cDNA came from approximately 0.5 to 1 ug RNA primed by random hexamers. One entry per CDR3 protein results from TCRdb running MiXCR on the immunoSEQ multiplex PCR reads. The sample has roughly 150,000 distinct CDR3 sequences, 94% seen once; the top ten hold over 0.09%. Input material: CD4+ T cells from PBMCs. The receptors here all came from a human donor with multiple sclerosis.

The chain has TRBV5-1 and TRBJ2-4; TRBD1 is a possible D gene (6 bases). CDR1 and CDR2 from the germline V gene are SGHRS and YFSETQ. Trimming pared 0 bases from V and 9 bases from J, leaving 13 bases between. The CDR3 consists of 14 residues. CDR3 sequence reads: CASSLEQGRVIQYF. CDR3 coding DNA: TGCGCCAGCAGCTTGGAACAGGGAAGGGTCATTCAGTACTTC.

V and J are TRBV4-3 and TRBJ2-1; the match to TRBD2 covers 12 bases. The CDR3 loop spans 17 amino acids. CDR1 is LGHNA and CDR2 is YSLEER in the germline V gene. V shed 4 bases, J shed 2 bases, and the junction held 6 bases outside the gene matches. The CDR3 reads CASSRQLAGGPYNEQFF. The CDR3 DNA follows: TGCGCCAGCAGCCGGCAGCTAGCGGGAGGGCCCTACAATGAGCAGTTCTTC.

This clonotype was recorded once. The chain links TRBV30 to TRBJ2-2; perhaps TRBD1 as D (6 bases). The germline gives CDR1 GTSNPN, CDR2 SVGIG (reference sequence). Trimming took off 8 bases at V and 6 bases at J, with 19 bases between the two ends. There are 14 residues in the CDR3. The DNA of the CDR3 is TGTGCCACGAGTCCCCAGGGGCGGGCCGGGGAGCTGTTTTTT. This encodes CATSPQGRAGELFF.

The V call is TRBV19, the J call TRBJ2-3, with D tentatively TRBD2 (5 bases). V was pared by 3 bases and J by 1 base, with 11 bases between. The CDR3 consists of 15 residues. Per the germline V gene, CDR1 is LNHDA and CDR2 is SQIVND (reference sequence). The CDR3, as DNA: TGTGCCAGTAGTATCGGCGGGTTCGGCACAGATACGCAGTATTTT. This encodes CASSIGGFGTDTQYF. Full variable domain (outside the CDR3, taken from reference TRBV19 and TRBJ2-3): DGGITQSPKYLFRKEGQNVTLSCEQNLNHDAMYWYRQDPGQGLRLIYYSQIVNDFQKGDIAEGYSVSREKKESFPLTVTSAQKNPTAFYLCASSIGGFGTDTQYFGPGTRLTVL.

The chain has TRBV19 and TRBJ1-1; D uncertain. The V gene lost 5 bases and the J gene lost 5 bases, with 9 bases spanning the gap. Germline V gene sequence: CDR1 LNHDA, CDR2 SQIVND (reference sequence). The CDR3 loop spans 12 amino acids. The CDR3 region is CASSQYPTEAFF. The CDR3 nucleotides read TGTGCCAGTAGTCAATACCCGACTGAAGCTTTCTTT.

J is TRBJ1-1 and V is TRBV2, with D possibly matching TRBD1 (5 bases). The V gene lost 6 bases and the J gene lost 8 bases, with 16 bases spanning the gap. Germline V gene data show CDR1 as SNHLY and CDR2 as FYNNEI. The CDR3 runs to 13 residues. CDR3 residues: CASRKVVGGEAFF. DNA for the CDR3: TGTGCCAGCAGGAAGGTAGTTGGGGGGGAAGCTTTCTTT. Full variable domain (outside the CDR3, taken from reference TRBV2 and TRBJ1-1): EPEVTQTPSHQVTQMGQEVILRCVPISNHLYFYWYRQILGQKVEFLVSFYNNEISEKSEIFDDQFSVERPDGSNFTLKIRSTKLEDSAMYFCASRKVVGGEAFFGQGTRLTVV.

The chain links TRBV29-1 to TRBJ1-2, with unresolved D. The CDR3 contains 14 residues. Trimming cost V 6 bases and J 4 bases, with 18 bases left between them. Germline V lookup: CDR1 SQVTM, CDR2 ANQGSEA. The CDR3 is CSVEKTTRSYGYTF. CDR3 nucleotides: TGCAGCGTAGAAAAGACGACTAGGAGCTATGGCTACACCTTC.

The chain has TRBV30 and TRBJ1-3; D ambiguous. The V gene lost 4 bases and the J gene lost 0 bases, with 10 bases spanning the gap. The CDR3 has 14 residues. Germline values: CDR1 GTSNPN, CDR2 SVGIG (reference sequence). The CDR3 reads CAWTVGTSGNTIYF. Here the CDR3 DNA reads TGTGCCTGGACTGTAGGCACCTCTGGAAACACCATATATTTT.

This chain links TRBV25-1 with TRBJ2-5; D is ambiguous. V was shortened by 3 bases and J by 0 bases, with 5 bases between the two germline ends. CDR3 length: 13 residues. Germline values: CDR1 MGHDK, CDR2 SYGVNS. The CDR3 DNA sequence: TGTGCCAGCAGTGACGGAAACCAAGAGACCCAGTACTTC. It codes for CASSDGNQETQYF. The complete variable domain, with remaining parts taken from reference TRBV25-1 and TRBJ2-5, reads EADIYQTPRYLVIGTGKKITLECSQTMGHDKMYWYQQDPGMELHLIHYSYGVNSTEKGDLSSESTVSRIRTEHFPLTLESARPSHTSQYLCASSDGNQETQYFGPGTRLLVL.

The chain carries TRBV30 and TRBJ1-1; 9 nucleotides align to TRBD1. This CDR3 comprises 15 residues. Germline CDR1 reads GTSNPN; CDR2 reads SVGIG (reference sequence). V shed 1 base, J shed 4 bases, and the junction held 7 bases outside the gene matches. The CDR3 region is CAWSAPGQGVTEAFF. The CDR3 DNA is TGTGCCTGGAGTGCGCCGGGACAGGGCGTCACTGAAGCTTTCTTT.

V usage is TRBV20-1 and J usage is TRBJ1-2; D not resolved. Trimming removed 1 base at V and 0 bases at J, with 9 bases between. Germline V gives CDR1 DFQATT, CDR2 SNEGSKA (reference sequence). The CDR3 length is 14 residues. The CDR3 reads CSARVLDSNYGYTF. The DNA for the CDR3 is TGCAGTGCTAGAGTACTCGATTCTAACTATGGCTACACCTTC.

The chain has TRBV6-2 or TRBV6-3 and TRBJ1-2; 7 nucleotides line up with TRBD1. The V segment lost 6 bases and the J segment 0 bases; nucleotides outside the gene matches: 4. Germline lookup yields CDR1 MNHEY and CDR2 SVGEGT. The CDR3 is 14 residues long. The CDR3 DNA is TGTGCCAGCAGGCGACAGGGAACTAACTATGGCTACACCTTC. This encodes CASRRQGTNYGYTF.

The rearrangement joins TRBV20-1 to TRBJ1-5; D ambiguous. Germline CDR1 reads DFQATT; CDR2 reads SNEGSKA (reference sequence). V gave up 3 bases and J gave up 6 bases, with 21 bases separating them. The length of the CDR3 is 16 residues. The DNA for the CDR3 is TGCAGTGCTAGTTCCACAGCATTGGGCCCAGGTCAGCCCCAGCATTTT. Its translation: CSASSTALGPGQPQHF.

V usage is TRBV6-1 and J usage is TRBJ2-7; 7 positions match TRBD2. The junction had 11 bases not matched to a gene; V was cut back by 10 bases and J by 5 bases. Germline assignment: CDR1 MNHNS and CDR2 SASEGT. The CDR3 covers 13 residues. The CDR3 bases are TGTGCCACCTTGAGCGGGGTAGTCGACGAGCAGTACTTC. It is translated as CATLSGVVDEQYF.

The chain couples TRBV29-1 to TRBJ2-2; TRBD2 matches 12 bases. Germline-derived CDR1 and CDR2 are SQVTM and ANQGSEA. Trimming took 2 bases from V and 3 from J; bases not matched to a gene: 1. The CDR3 contains 15 residues. The CDR3 bases are TGCAGCGTTGAACGACTAGCGGGAGACACCGGGGAGCTGTTTTTT. Translation: CSVERLAGDTGELFF.

This clonotype was found once. CDR3 DNA sequence: TGTGCCAGTAGTGGGGACAGCTCCTACGAGCAGTACTTC. As protein: CASSGDSSYEQYF. The chain is built from TRBV19 and TRBJ2-7; 7 nucleotides agree with TRBD1. With 5 bases clipped from V and 0 bases from J, the junction kept 1 base outside the gene matches. The CDR3 covers 13 residues. CDR1 and CDR2 (germline): LNHDA, SQIVND (reference sequence).

J is TRBJ1-1 and V is TRBV7-2; a weak D match, TRBD1 (6 bases). Trimming stripped 2 bases from V and 0 bases from J, with 16 bases between. Per the germline V gene, CDR1 is SGHTA and CDR2 is FQGNSA. The CDR3 totals 17 residues. The CDR3 spells CASSLLARDTMNTEAFF. In nucleotides, the CDR3 is TGTGCCAGCAGCTTATTGGCTAGGGACACCATGAACACTGAAGCTTTCTTT.

Note on this clonotype: Germline and junction disagree at one end, which may indicate a read error. The chain is built from TRBV10-2 and TRBJ1-1, with TRBD1 matching over 7 bases. From germline, CDR1 is WSHSY and CDR2 SAAADI. The CDR3 is made up of 14 amino acids. The chain's CDR3 is CASSEQGGDTEVFF. CDR3 in DNA: TGCGCCAGCAGTGAGCAGGGGGGAGACACTGAAGTTTTCTTT.

V gene TRBV29-1 combines with J gene TRBJ1-2, with D unresolved. The CDR3 totals 14 residues. The germline gives CDR1 SQVTM, CDR2 ANQGSEA. Between the trimmed V and J ends, which lost 1 base and 0 bases, there was a span of 9 bases. CDR3 amino acids: CSVEVGPANYGYTF. The CDR3 DNA is TGCAGCGTTGAAGTGGGTCCAGCTAACTATGGCTACACCTTC.

This chain uses TRBV4-1 with TRBJ1-5, with 8 bases that match TRBD1. The CDR3 totals 14 residues. In germline, CDR1 is MGHRA, CDR2 YSYEKL. Trimming at V came to 4 bases and at J to 4 bases, leaving 3 bases not matched to a gene. The CDR3 loop is CASSLRTGNQPQHF. The CDR3, as DNA: TGCGCCAGCAGCCTTAGGACAGGGAATCAGCCCCAGCATTTT.